The rows below give T cell receptor beta chains drawn from one sample of a study of blood T cells in healthy people across ages. TCRdb reprocessed the 5' RACE reads with MiXCR, giving one entry per CDR3 protein. Altogether around 990,000 distinct CDR3 sequences are present, approximately 25% being singletons, with the ten largest covering around 0.75%. Another study also made use of these data, one on T cells of mothers and their children.

Sequencing input: blood. The receptors were gathered from a girl aged 2 to 10 in good health. CDR3s include the opening cysteine and the closing phenylalanine or tryptophan. A D gene is named only where the DNA matches it firmly. Some rows have no size entry. The others give once, few or many, or a class for an expanded clone.

TRBD2	TRBV18	NA	TRBJ2-5	TGTGCCAGCTCACGGCTAGCGGGATCCGGGAAGACCCAGTACTTC	CASSRLAGSGKTQYF
NA	TRBV7-2	few	TRBJ2-7	TGTGCCAGCAGCTTAGGTCCGGGACCACCCTACGAGCAGTACTTC	CASSLGPGPPYEQYF
TRBD2	TRBV7-9	NA	TRBJ2-1	TGTGCCAGCAAACTAGCGGGAGGATCCTACAATGAGCAGTTCTTC	CASKLAGGSYNEQFF
NA	TRBV11-2	many	TRBJ1-3	TGTGCCAGCAGCTTAGATGGTGGAAACACCATATATTTT	CASSLDGGNTIYF
TRBD2	TRBV5-1	few	TRBJ2-3	TGCGCCAGCAGCTTATCGGGGGGGGATACGCAGTATTTT	CASSLSGGDTQYF
NA	TRBV20-1	NA	TRBJ2-3	TGCAGTGCCACCCCCTTAGCGGTTCGTAGCACAGATACGCAGTATTTT	CSATPLAVRSTDTQYF
NA	TRBV5-4	few	TRBJ2-1	TGTGCCAGCAGCCACAACACAGACAATGAGCAGTTCTTC	CASSHNTDNEQFF
NA	TRBV5-1	few	TRBJ2-2	TGCGCCAGCAGCCAAACAGGGCTTACAAGAAACACCGGGGAGCTGTTTTTT	CASSQTGLTRNTGELFF
NA	TRBV7-9	NA	TRBJ2-1	TGTGCCAGCAGCCTTGTGGGGAATGATGAGCAGTTCTTC	CASSLVGNDEQFF
TRBD2	TRBV6-2/TRBV6-3	NA	TRBJ2-5	TGTGCCACCGGGGGGGCAGGAGAGACCCAGTACTTC	CATGGAGETQYF
NA	TRBV4-1	NA	TRBJ2-4	TGCGCCAGCAGCCAAGAAATAGCGTCGGGGAACATTCAGTACTTC	CASSQEIASGNIQYF
TRBD1	TRBV7-9	NA	TRBJ1-2	TGTGCCAGCAGCTCTCACCAAGGGGGCAACTATGGCTACACCTTC	CASSSHQGGNYGYTF
NA	TRBV7-2	NA	TRBJ2-3	TGTGCCAGCAGCTCCCTATCCGTGGATACGCAGTATTTT	CASSSLSVDTQYF
TRBD1	TRBV27	NA	TRBJ1-2	TGTGCCAGCAGTTCGATGGACAGGGTTAATGGCTACACCTTC	CASSSMDRVNGYTF
NA	TRBV3-1	NA	TRBJ2-1	TGTGCCAGCAGCCTAATACCGGACACCAATGAGCAGTTCTTC	CASSLIPDTNEQFF
NA	TRBV29-1	few	TRBJ2-1	TGCAGCGTTGAAGCCGCCTCGGAGCAGTTCTTC	CSVEAASEQFF